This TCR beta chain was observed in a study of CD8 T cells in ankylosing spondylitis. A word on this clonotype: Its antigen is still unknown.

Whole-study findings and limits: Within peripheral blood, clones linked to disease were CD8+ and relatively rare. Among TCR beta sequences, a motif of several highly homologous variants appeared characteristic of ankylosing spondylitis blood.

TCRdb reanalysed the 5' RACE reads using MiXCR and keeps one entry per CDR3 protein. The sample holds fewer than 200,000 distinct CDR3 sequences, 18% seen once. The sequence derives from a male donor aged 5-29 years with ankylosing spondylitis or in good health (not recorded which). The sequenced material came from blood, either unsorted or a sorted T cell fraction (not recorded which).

The CDR3, as DNA: TGCGCCAGCAGCCTGCGGGGGCCGGACACCGGGGAGCTGTTTTTT. It is translated as CASSLRGPDTGELFF. V is TRBV5-1 and J is TRBJ2-2; maybe TRBD2 (7 bases). Trimming removed 4 bases at V and 3 bases at J, with 13 bases between. The CDR3 length is 15 residues. Germline V lookup: CDR1 SGHRS, CDR2 YFSETQ.